Listed here are 20 T cell receptor beta chains from one sample, sequenced in a study of cytomegalovirus exposure and HLA in healthy donors. Method: immunoSEQ multiplex PCR; TCRdb's copy keeps in-frame clones and lacks some. Counted here are 150,000 to 200,000 clones, around 84% occurring once; the ten biggest clones make up around an eighth. Sequencing was done on a sample of PBMCs. These receptors all come from a young woman in good health and CMV-seropositive.

The chain recombines TRBV4-1 with TRBJ2-4; D gene unclear. This CDR3 region has 15 residues. V was shortened by 1 base and J by 5 bases, with 12 bases between the two germline ends. Germline V gives CDR1 MGHRA, CDR2 YSYEKL. Here the CDR3 DNA reads TGCGCCAGCAGCCAAGTACGTAGTCAGGAAAACATTCAGTACTTC. Its protein product is CASSQVRSQENIQYF.

V and J are TRBV5-4 and TRBJ1-2, with D possibly being TRBD1 (5 bases). CDR1 and CDR2 (germline): SGHNT, YYREEE (reference sequence). V lost 0 bases to trimming and J lost 9 bases, with 15 bases between them. The CDR3 has 14 residues. The CDR3 protein is CASSLDGGLGRYTF. CDR3 DNA: TGTGCCAGCAGCTTGGACGGGGGTCTGGGTCGCTACACCTTC.

The chain employs TRBV15 and TRBJ2-2; D gene unclear. V lost 1 base to trimming and J lost 8 bases, with 8 bases between them. The CDR3 is 13 amino acids. Germline CDR1 LNHNV, CDR2 YYDKDF (reference sequence). The CDR3 sequence: CATSRAERGELFF. The CDR3 DNA reads TGTGCCACCAGCAGAGCCGAGAGAGGGGAGCTGTTTTTT.

The rearrangement links TRBV25-1 to TRBJ2-5, with D possibly matching TRBD1 (5 bases). Germline V gene sequence: CDR1 MGHDK, CDR2 SYGVNS. Trimming took 5 bases from V and 5 from J, leaving 21 bases between them. The CDR3 extends over 16 amino acids. CDR3 bases: TGTGCCAGCAGTCAGCTGGGGCAGGGATTGGGGGAGACCCAGTACTTC. Its translation: CASSQLGQGLGETQYF.

The gene calls are TRBV2 and TRBJ2-6, with 7 bases aligning to TRBD1. After removal of 5 bases from V and 0 bases from J, the junction contained 7 bases not matched to a gene. Germline V gene sequence: CDR1 SNHLY, CDR2 FYNNEI. This CDR3 spans 17 amino acids. CDR3 residues: CASSKDRLSSGANVLTF. The CDR3 nucleotides read TGTGCCAGCAGTAAGGACAGGCTTAGCTCTGGGGCCAACGTCCTGACTTTC.

V usage is TRBV5-1 and J usage is TRBJ2-2, with unresolved D. This CDR3 is built from 13 residues. The V gene lost 2 bases and the J gene lost 3 bases, with 5 bases spanning the gap. Germline-derived CDR1 and CDR2 are SGHRS and YFSETQ. CDR3 sequence reads: CASSLRYTGELFF. CDR3 sequence (DNA): TGCGCCAGCAGCTTACGGTACACCGGGGAGCTGTTTTTT.

The V gene is TRBV9, the J gene TRBJ1-1; D is perhaps TRBD1 (5 bases). V lost 6 bases and J 1 base, leaving 25 bases between the germline ends. The CDR3 is 18 amino acids. Germline V gene lookup returns CDR1 SGDLS and CDR2 YYNGEE. The CDR3 sequence is CASNPDRAFYSTNTEAFF. CDR3 DNA sequence: TGTGCCAGCAATCCCGACAGAGCTTTTTACAGTACGAACACTGAAGCTTTCTTT.

The rearrangement links TRBV11-2 to TRBJ1-1, with TRBD1 as a possible D gene (6 bases). Germline V gene data show CDR1 as SGHAT and CDR2 as FQNNGV. Trimming pared 4 bases from V and 0 bases from J, leaving 15 bases between. CDR3 length equals 16 residues. As DNA, the CDR3 is TGTGCCAGCAGCTCACTGGGGGACATCATGAACACTGAAGCTTTCTTT. Translating gives CASSSLGDIMNTEAFF.

This clone was observed a few times. V and J are TRBV30 and TRBJ1-2; D unclear. CDR1 and CDR2 (germline): GTSNPN, SVGIG (reference sequence). The CDR3 is 14 amino acids. V dropped 6 bases and J dropped 8 bases, with 22 bases sitting between them. CDR3 protein: CACPRRGSERGYTF. The CDR3, as DNA: TGTGCCTGTCCTCGGCGGGGTTCCGAGAGGGGCTACACCTTC.

CDR3 loop: CASSLLANGAHNEQFF. The CDR3 bases are TGCGCCAGCAGCCTATTGGCTAATGGGGCACACAATGAGCAGTTCTTC. The chain links TRBV4-1 to TRBJ2-1; TRBD1 might be the D (5 bases). This CDR3 spans 16 amino acids. V was clipped by 4 bases and J by 5 bases, with 18 bases between them. Germline values: CDR1 MGHRA, CDR2 YSYEKL.

This clone was seen only once. The J gene is TRBJ1-2, the V gene TRBV4-1, with D perhaps TRBD1 (5 bases). CDR1 is MGHRA and CDR2 is YSYEKL in the germline V gene. Trimming cost V 1 base and J 0 bases, with 18 bases left between them. The CDR3 has 18 amino acids. DNA for the CDR3: TGCGCCAGCAGCCAAGTGGGGGGGAGGAAGGCAACTAACTATGGCTACACCTTC. It specifies CASSQVGGRKATNYGYTF.

This clone was seen a handful of times. J is TRBJ2-7 and V is TRBV15, with 9 bases that match TRBD1. The germline V gene encodes CDR1 LNHNV and CDR2 YYDKDF (reference sequence). The V gene end was trimmed by 4 bases and the J gene end by 6 bases; junction bases not matched to a gene: 7. The CDR3 loop spans 14 amino acids. The CDR3 loop reads CATSTDRGISEQYF. CDR3 nucleotides: TGTGCCACCAGCACGGACAGGGGAATCAGCGAGCAGTACTTC.

The V gene is TRBV25-1, the J gene TRBJ1-1; 8 positions agree with TRBD1. V was pared by 6 bases and J by 11 bases, with 11 bases of the junction left unmatched. This CDR3 has 13 amino acids. Germline-derived CDR1 and CDR2 are MGHDK and SYGVNS. CDR3 sequence (DNA): TGTGCCAGCAGCCCCGGCAGGGGGCGCCGGGCTTTCTTT. This gives the protein CASSPGRGRRAFF.

V gene TRBV16 combines with J gene TRBJ2-1, with 10 positions matching TRBD1. The CDR3 contains 14 residues. Germline V gene data show CDR1 as KGHSY and CDR2 as FQNENV. Germline trimming cut 7 bases from V and 8 bases from J; bases unmatched to any gene: 8. The CDR3 bases are TGTGCCAGCACACCGGGACAGGGGTTCGATGAGCAGTTCTTC. Its translation is CASTPGQGFDEQFF.

V is TRBV30 and J is TRBJ2-2; a weak D match, TRBD2 (5 bases). CDR1 is GTSNPN and CDR2 is SVGIG in the germline V gene (reference sequence). Between the trimmed V and J ends, which lost 5 bases and 4 bases, there was a span of 11 bases. This CDR3 has 13 residues. The CDR3 nucleotides are TGTGCCTGGCTAAGCGGATTCACCGGGGAGCTGTTTTTT. Translation gives CAWLSGFTGELFF.

A few counts support this clone. The chain is built from TRBV6-1 and TRBJ1-2; possibly TRBD1 for D (6 bases). CDR1 is MNHNS, CDR2 SASEGT, per germline. V was trimmed by 4 bases and J by 4 bases, leaving 13 bases between them. The CDR3 covers 14 residues. The chain's CDR3 is CASSVGTTSYGYTF. CDR3 nucleotide sequence: TGTGCCAGCAGTGTCGGGACAACTTCCTATGGCTACACCTTC.

V usage is TRBV27 and J usage is TRBJ2-7; D perhaps matches TRBD2 (5 bases). The V end was cut by 9 bases, the J end by 3 bases, with 15 bases between. The V gene's germline CDR1 is MNHEY and CDR2 SMNVEV (reference sequence). The CDR3 consists of 13 residues. The CDR3 DNA reads as TGTGCCAGTCGGGGAGTTTTCGGCTACGAGCAGTACTTC. It codes for CASRGVFGYEQYF.

The V call is TRBV6-1, the J call TRBJ1-5; D is ambiguous. The CDR3 has 15 residues. The germline V and J ends were trimmed by 1 base and 3 bases, with 10 bases remaining between them. In germline, CDR1 is MNHNS, CDR2 SASEGT. CDR3 sequence: CASSEDGGANQPQHF. In DNA, the CDR3 is TGTGCCAGCAGTGAAGATGGCGGAGCCAATCAGCCCCAGCATTTT.

The sample holds a few counts of this clone. This sequence joins TRBV5-1 and TRBJ1-5; a possible D gene is TRBD1 (6 bases). The CDR3 consists of 17 residues. V was shortened by 5 bases and J by 0 bases, with 18 bases between the two germline ends. The germline V gene encodes CDR1 SGHRS and CDR2 YFSETQ. The CDR3 sequence: CASRRQDSINSNQPQHF. The CDR3 DNA reads as TGCGCCAGCAGGCGACAGGATTCGATCAATAGCAATCAGCCCCAGCATTTT. Drawing the rest from reference TRBV5-1 and TRBJ1-5, the complete variable domain is KAGVTQTPRYLIKTRGQQVTLSCSPISGHRSVSWYQQTPGQGLQFLFEYFSETQRNKGNFPGRFSGRQFSNSRSEMNVSTLELGDSALYLCASRRQDSINSNQPQHFGDGTRLSIL.

The V and J genes are TRBV28 and TRBJ2-7, with 9 bases identical to TRBD1. V lost 4 bases to trimming and J lost 4 bases; unmatched junction nucleotides: 11. This CDR3 is built from 16 residues. CDR1 is MDHEN, CDR2 SYDVKM, per germline. The CDR3 protein is CASSWVPGTGTYEQYF. The CDR3 nucleotides are TGTGCCAGCAGTTGGGTCCCCGGGACAGGGACATACGAGCAGTACTTC.